Listed here are 14 T cell receptor beta chains from one sample, sequenced in a study of Ad26.COV2.S vaccination and SARS-CoV-2 variants. As for treatment: 19 received Ad26.COV2.S at low or high dose, single or two shots; 5 received placebo; per-sample allocation not given. Each sample was drawn 63 days after the first injection (of vaccine or placebo). Using immunoSEQ multiplex PCR, the repertoire was profiled, and TCRdb retains in-frame clones only, with some absent. This sample yields some 350,000 clones, of which 70% to 90% are seen a single time; around 3.3% belongs to the top ten. The sample consisted of peripheral blood, taken in a trial of Ad26.COV2.S vaccine versus placebo. Every receptor here comes from a person aged 18-60 years who received the Ad26.COV2.S COVID-19 vaccine or a placebo.

The chain links TRBV7-2 to TRBJ1-1; no reliable D call. Germline CDR1 SGHTA, CDR2 FQGNSA. V was shortened by 4 bases and J by 0 bases, with 6 bases between the two germline ends. The CDR3 has 13 amino acids. DNA for the CDR3: TGTGCCAGCAGCTCATACTTGAACACTGAAGCTTTCTTT. It encodes CASSSYLNTEAFF. Drawing the rest from reference TRBV7-2 and TRBJ1-1, the complete variable domain is GAGVSQSPSNKVTEKGKDVELRCDPISGHTALYWYRQSLGQGLEFLIYFQGNSAPDKSGLPSDRFSAERTGGSVSTLTIQRTQQEDSAVYLCASSSYLNTEAFFGQGTRLTVV.

The chain carries TRBV7-9 and TRBJ1-1; TRBD1 aligns across 8 bases. The CDR3 extends over 13 amino acids. Germline V CDR1 and CDR2: SEHNR, FQNEAQ (reference sequence). Trimming cost V 3 bases and J 6 bases; bases outside gene matches: 3. The CDR3 region is CASSFDRGAEAFF. The CDR3 DNA is TGTGCCAGCAGCTTTGACAGGGGTGCTGAAGCTTTCTTT.

The chain uses TRBV10-3 and TRBJ2-2; D is unresolved. Trimming took off 3 bases at V and 6 bases at J, with 8 bases between the two ends. Germline V gene data show CDR1 as ENHRY and CDR2 as SYGVKD. The CDR3 is 13 amino acids. The CDR3 sequence: CAISDARAGELFF. CDR3 DNA sequence: TGTGCCATCAGTGACGCCCGGGCCGGGGAGCTGTTTTTT.

The rearrangement links TRBV24-1 to TRBJ2-7; D is possibly TRBD1 (6 bases). CDR1 KGHDR and CDR2 SFDVKD come from the germline V gene. The CDR3 totals 13 residues. Deletions cut 4 bases from V and 3 bases from J, with 9 bases between. CDR3 protein: CATSETGRYEQYF. The CDR3 DNA sequence: TGTGCCACCAGTGAAACAGGGCGCTACGAGCAGTACTTC.

The chain employs TRBV21-1 and TRBJ1-5; the table's D call, TRBD1, has no DNA check behind it. TRBV21-1 is tagged as a pseudogene. The CDR3 totals 12 residues. This chain's CDR3 is CEKGNNNQPQHF. CDR3 nucleotides: TGTGAGAAGGGGAATAACAATCAGCCCCAGCATTTT.

This clone has just a few counts. The chain carries TRBV18 and TRBJ1-4, with TRBD1 as a possible D gene (5 bases). Germline assignment: CDR1 KGHSH and CDR2 LQKENI. CDR3 size: 15 residues. Trimming took off 3 bases at V and 8 bases at J, with 16 bases between the two ends. CDR3 sequence reads: CASSPDPTRQEKLFF. The CDR3 DNA follows: TGTGCCAGCTCACCGGACCCAACGAGACAGGAAAAACTGTTTTTT. The full variable domain, its missing parts supplied by reference TRBV18 and TRBJ1-4, is NAGVMQNPRHLVRRRGQEARLRCSPMKGHSHVYWYRQLPEEGLKFMVYLQKENIIDESGMPKERFSAEFPKEGPSILRIQQVVRGDSAAYFCASSPDPTRQEKLFFGSGTQLSVL.

On this clone itself: Other DNA sequences from this sample encode an identical CDR3 as well. The chain employs TRBV5-6 and TRBJ1-2, with D possibly matching TRBD1 (6 bases). V gave up 0 bases and J gave up 8 bases, with 11 bases separating them. The CDR3 runs 13 residues. The germline CDR1 and CDR2 sequences are SGHDT and YYEEEE. The CDR3 nucleotides are TGTGCCAGCAGCTTGGAACAGGGCGGAGGCTACACCTTC. This gives the protein CASSLEQGGGYTF. The full variable domain, with the rest looked up from reference TRBV5-6 and TRBJ1-2, is DAGVTQSPTHLIKTRGQQVTLRCSPKSGHDTVSWYQQALGQGPQFIFQYYEEEERQRGNFPDRFSGHQFPNYSSELNVNALLLGDSALYLCASSLEQGGGYTFGSGTRLTVV.

V usage is TRBV7-8 and J usage is TRBJ2-5, with 9 bases lining up with TRBD1. V dropped 5 bases and J dropped 5; count of bases not matched to a gene: 9. The CDR3 is 15 residues long. Germline CDR1 reads SGHVS; CDR2 reads FQNEAQ. DNA for the CDR3: TGTGCCAGCAGCCCCCCCGGGACAGGGTCGGAGACCCAGTACTTC. Amino acid sequence: CASSPPGTGSETQYF.

The rearrangement joins TRBV30 to TRBJ2-3; D perhaps matches TRBD1 (5 bases). The ends were cut back, 4 bases at V and 6 bases at J, with 11 bases in the middle. Germline lookup yields CDR1 GTSNPN and CDR2 SVGIG (reference sequence). This CDR3 comprises 12 residues. In DNA form, the CDR3 reads TGTGCCTGGACGGAGTCAGGGGATACGCAGTATTTT. It is translated as CAWTESGDTQYF.

This clone appeared once. In DNA form, the CDR3 reads TGTGCCAGCAGCTTAGCCCACGGCCGGGGGGCGCGTGGAAACACCATATATTTT. Protein sequence: CASSLAHGRGARGNTIYF. This chain joins TRBV7-6 and TRBJ1-3, with D possibly TRBD1 on 6 matching bases. The CDR3 is made up of 18 amino acids. V was shortened by 0 bases and J by 3 bases, with 18 bases between the two germline ends. Germline CDR1 reads SGHVS; CDR2 reads FNYEAQ.

The rearrangement links TRBV18 to TRBJ2-5, with 10 bases identical to TRBD1. This CDR3 region has 16 residues. The germline gives CDR1 KGHSH, CDR2 LQKENI. Trimming removed 0 bases from V and 4 bases from J; junction bases left unmatched: 5. The CDR3 DNA reads as TGTGCCAGCTCACCACCGACAGGGGGCCCCTTAGAGACCCAGTACTTC. It yields the protein CASSPPTGGPLETQYF.

In this sample, this clone turned up a few times. V is TRBV28 and J is TRBJ2-1, with a weak D call TRBD1 (6 bases). Trimming cost V 4 bases and J 2 bases, with 15 bases left between them. The CDR3 contains 16 residues. Germline lookup yields CDR1 MDHEN and CDR2 SYDVKM. CDR3 sequence (DNA): TGTGCCAGCAGTTCTCCAGGGTGGGGGCCCTACAATGAGCAGTTCTTC. This gives the protein CASSSPGWGPYNEQFF. The full variable domain, in which reference TRBV28 and TRBJ2-1 provide the parts outside the CDR3, is DVKVTQSSRYLVKRTGEKVFLECVQDMDHENMFWYRQDPGLGLRLIYFSYDVKMKEKGDIPEGYSVSREKKERFSLILESASTNQTSMYLCASSSPGWGPYNEQFFGPGTRLTVL.

The rearrangement uses TRBV7-9 and TRBJ2-7, with TRBD2 identical over 13 bases. V shed 5 bases, J shed 7 bases, and the junction held 8 bases outside the gene matches. The germline V gene encodes CDR1 SEHNR and CDR2 FQNEAQ (reference sequence). This CDR3 spans 15 amino acids. The CDR3 here is CASSTGLAGAGEQYF. The CDR3, as DNA: TGTGCCAGCAGCACTGGACTAGCGGGAGCTGGAGAGCAGTACTTC.

In this sample, this clone turned up once. The V gene is TRBV7-2, the J gene TRBJ2-7, with TRBD2 matching over 7 bases. Trimming cost V 2 bases and J 5 bases; bases outside gene matches: 15. This CDR3 is built from 17 residues. CDR1 is SGHTA, CDR2 FQGNSA, per germline. As DNA, the CDR3 is TGTGCCAGCAGCTTACAGGGAACATTAGCGGGTGTCCACGAGCAGTACTTC. Encoded protein: CASSLQGTLAGVHEQYF.